This T cell receptor (beta chain) was recorded in a study of brain metastases from non-small cell lung cancer. Study results and caveats: In 64% of brain metastases, T-cell clones were expanded compared with matched primary tumors.

Profiled with immunoSEQ multiplex PCR; TCRdb holds only in-frame clones, not every one. The sample records around 8,000 clones, roughly 80% being singletons. About this clone itself: Its antigen remains unidentified.

The sequence came from a donor at least 40 years old with non-small cell lung cancer. Sequenced sample: primary lung tumor tissue.

The chain's CDR3 is CASSQDSGEPYNEQFF. CDR3 bases: TGCGCCAGCAGCCAAGATAGCGGGGAGCCCTACAATGAGCAGTTCTTC. The chain recombines TRBV4-3 with TRBJ2-1, with 8 bases identical to TRBD2. This CDR3 comprises 16 residues. After removal of 0 bases from V and 2 bases from J, the junction contained 3 bases not matched to a gene. Germline assignment: CDR1 LGHNA and CDR2 YSLEER.